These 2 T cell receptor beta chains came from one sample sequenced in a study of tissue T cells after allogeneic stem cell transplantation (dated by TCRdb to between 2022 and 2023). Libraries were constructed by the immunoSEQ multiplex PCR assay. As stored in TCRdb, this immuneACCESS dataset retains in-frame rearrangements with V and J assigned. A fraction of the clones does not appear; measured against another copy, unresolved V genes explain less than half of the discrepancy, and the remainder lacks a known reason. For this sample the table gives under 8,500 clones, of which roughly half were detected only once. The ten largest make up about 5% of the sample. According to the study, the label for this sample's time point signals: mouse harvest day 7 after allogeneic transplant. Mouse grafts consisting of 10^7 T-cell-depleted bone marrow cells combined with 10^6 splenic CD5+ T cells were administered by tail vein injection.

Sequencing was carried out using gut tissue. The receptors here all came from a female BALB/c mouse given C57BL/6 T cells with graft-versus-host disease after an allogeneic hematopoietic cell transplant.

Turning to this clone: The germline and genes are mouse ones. CDR3 bases read: TGTGCCAGCAAGGGGACAGGAAACACCGGGCAGCTCTAC. It encodes CASKGTGNTGQLY. The full CDR3 reads CASKGTGNTGQLYF. The rearrangement uses TRBV26 and TRBJ2-2, with 8 positions matching TRBD1. The read halts 1 residue ahead of the CDR3 end, with the missing end drawn from the germline J gene. The CDR3 consists of 14 residues. V dropped 7 bases and J dropped 1; count of bases not matched to a gene: 2. Germline V gene data show CDR1 as KGHPV and CDR2 as FQNQEV (reference sequence).

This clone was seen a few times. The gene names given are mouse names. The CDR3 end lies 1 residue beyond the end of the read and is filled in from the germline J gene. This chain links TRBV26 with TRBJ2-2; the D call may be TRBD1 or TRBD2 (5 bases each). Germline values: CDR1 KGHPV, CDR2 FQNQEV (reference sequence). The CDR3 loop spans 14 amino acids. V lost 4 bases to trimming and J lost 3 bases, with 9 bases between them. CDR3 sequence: CASSRDHYTGQLYF. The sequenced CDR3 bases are TGTGCCAGCAGTCGGGACCATTACACCGGGCAGCTCTAC.